This TCR beta chain derives from a study of cytotoxic CD8 clonotypes in ibrutinib-treated CLL. For the study at large: Once treatment had gone on for a median of around eleven months, range 6 to 36, response samples were drawn. Average yields of 255,043 productive templates and about 97,000 productive rearrangements characterized the samples. Whole-study results and caveats: The study sampled sustained-remission and progressing patients at different times. Clonality rose at ibrutinib response, held steady in sustained remission, and fell toward baseline at progression.

Clones were sequenced by immunoSEQ multiplex PCR, and TCRdb holds only the in-frame ones, with some missing. Altogether under 200,000 clones are present, approximately 80% being singletons, with the ten largest covering around 4.5%. Germline CDR1 is GTSNPN and CDR2 is SVGIG (reference sequence). Trimming took 4 bases from V and 5 from J, leaving 11 bases between them. The CDR3 spans 12 residues. About this clone: Its antigen is unknown.

Material: PBMCs, obtained after 24 months of ibrutinib treatment. The receptor was derived from a human donor with chronic lymphocytic leukemia. The rearrangement joins TRBV30 to TRBJ2-5, with D perhaps TRBD1 (6 bases). The CDR3 sequence is CAWKQGRETQYF. As DNA, the CDR3 is TGTGCCTGGAAACAGGGTCGGGAGACCCAGTACTTC.